The clone carrying this T cell receptor beta chain was seen at least ten times. Its cognate antigen is unknown. These data come from a study of T cells in Graves' hyperthyroidism and ophthalmopathy. Notes on the study in general: It was a median around 6 months before onset that the model predicted ophthalmopathy.

CDR3 size: 15 residues. The trim removed 6 bases at V and 7 bases at J, leaving 14 bases unmatched. Germline V CDR1 and CDR2: LNHDA, SQIVND (reference sequence). What was amplified from RNA transcripts were TCR beta CDR3 regions. Initially, a first-round RT-PCR of the TCR CDR3 employed the HTBI primer set. TCRdb re-analysed the multiplex PCR reads in MiXCR, keeping a single row per CDR3 protein. The sample lists about 540,000 distinct CDR3 sequences; 46% were seen once. The sequence derives from a woman younger than 30 with Graves' hyperthyroidism. Sequenced material: peripheral blood or thyroid tissue (not recorded which). The chain uses TRBV19 and TRBJ1-2, with 7 bases lining up with TRBD1. DNA of the CDR3: TGTGCCAGTAGAACTTTCGAAAGACAGGGACCTGGCTACACCTTC. As protein: CASRTFERQGPGYTF. The full variable domain, in which reference TRBV19 and TRBJ1-2 provide the parts outside the CDR3, is DGGITQSPKYLFRKEGQNVTLSCEQNLNHDAMYWYRQDPGQGLRLIYYSQIVNDFQKGDIAEGYSVSREKKESFPLTVTSAQKNPTAFYLCASRTFERQGPGYTFGSGTRLTVV.